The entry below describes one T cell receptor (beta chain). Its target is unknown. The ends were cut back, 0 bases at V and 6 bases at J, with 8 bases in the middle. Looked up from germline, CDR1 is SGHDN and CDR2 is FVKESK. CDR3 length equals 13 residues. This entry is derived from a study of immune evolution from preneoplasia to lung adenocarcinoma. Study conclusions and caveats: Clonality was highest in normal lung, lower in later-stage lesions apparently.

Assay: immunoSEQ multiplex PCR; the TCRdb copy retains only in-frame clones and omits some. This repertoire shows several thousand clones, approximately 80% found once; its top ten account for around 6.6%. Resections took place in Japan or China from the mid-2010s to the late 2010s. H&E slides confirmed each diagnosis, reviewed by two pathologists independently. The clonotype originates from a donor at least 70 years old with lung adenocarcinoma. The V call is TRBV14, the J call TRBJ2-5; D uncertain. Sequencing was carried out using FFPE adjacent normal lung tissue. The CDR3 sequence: CASSQDYVQTQYF. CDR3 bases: TGTGCCAGCAGCCAAGATTACGTTCAGACCCAGTACTTC.